This entry lists 28 T cell receptor beta chains sequenced from one sample in a study of T-cell memory formation after mild COVID-19. TCRdb called the 5' RACE reads again in MiXCR, with one record for every CDR3 protein. The sample lists some 62,000 distinct CDR3 sequences; roughly 10% were seen once. The sample was PBMCs or a T cell subset sorted from them (not recorded which). These receptors all stem from a man between 18 and 29 years old who had mild COVID-19 (a few samples of this study predate the infection). Cell type and time point are not known.

The table lists this clonotype with many counts. CDR3 loop: CASSGPGQGLGDTQYF. The CDR3, as DNA: TGCGCCAGCAGCGGACCGGGACAGGGGCTCGGAGATACGCAGTATTTT. This chain links TRBV10-1 with TRBJ2-3; 10 bases fit TRBD1. The germline V gene encodes CDR1 WNHNN and CDR2 SYGVQD (reference sequence). Trimming cost V 6 bases and J 5 bases; bases outside gene matches: 11. The CDR3 sequence is 16 residues long.

The rearrangement joins TRBV6-6 to TRBJ2-5, with D possibly TRBD2 on 6 matching bases. Deletions cut 5 bases from V and 1 base from J, with 11 bases between. Looked up from germline, CDR1 is MNHNY and CDR2 is SVGAGI (reference sequence). This CDR3 region has 14 residues. The CDR3 nucleotides are TGTGCCAGCAGTCCCGACGGGGGCCAAGAGACCCAGTACTTC. It codes for CASSPDGGQETQYF.

This clonotype was observed a handful of times. The V call is TRBV10-1, the J call TRBJ1-1; 9 bases map to TRBD1. Germline trimming cut 5 bases from V and 6 bases from J; bases unmatched to any gene: 7. Germline CDR1 and CDR2: WNHNN and SYGVQD (reference sequence). The CDR3 totals 14 residues. The CDR3: CASSPGQGNAEAFF. Here the CDR3 DNA reads TGCGCCAGCAGTCCGGGACAGGGTAACGCTGAAGCTTTCTTT.

This chain connects TRBV15 to TRBJ2-3; 9 positions agree with TRBD1. In germline, CDR1 is LNHNV, CDR2 YYDKDF (reference sequence). Trimming removed 1 base from V and 3 bases from J; junction bases left unmatched: 5. The CDR3 is made up of 16 amino acids. DNA of the CDR3: TGTGCCACCAGCAGAGCACAGGGGGCTGGTACAGATACGCAGTATTTT. Protein: CATSRAQGAGTDTQYF.

This clonotype has at least ten counts. The V gene is TRBV7-3, the J gene TRBJ1-1, with 8 nucleotides matching TRBD1. V trimming: 5 bases; J trimming: 3 bases; junction bases outside the gene matches: 2. The CDR3 contains 13 residues. Germline CDR1 reads SGHTA; CDR2 reads FQGTGA. CDR3 protein: CASSVQGDTEAFF. In DNA, the CDR3 is TGTGCCAGCAGCGTACAGGGGGACACTGAAGCTTTCTTT.

This clonotype has ten or more counts. The V and J genes are TRBV20-1 and TRBJ1-5; D might be TRBD1 (5 bases). The CDR3 contains 13 residues. CDR1 is DFQATT, CDR2 SNEGSKA, per germline (reference sequence). V dropped 6 bases and J dropped 6 bases, with 15 bases sitting between them. The CDR3 is CSATLEGPQPQHF. CDR3 nucleotides: TGCAGTGCCACGTTAGAGGGGCCTCAGCCCCAGCATTTT.

The CDR3 protein is CASSYYRQPQHF. The CDR3 DNA follows: TGTGCCAGCAGTTATTACCGGCAGCCCCAGCATTTT. This chain uses TRBV28 with TRBJ1-5; D remains ambiguous. Trimming removed 4 bases from V and 7 bases from J, with 8 bases in between. CDR1 is MDHEN, CDR2 SYDVKM, per germline. There are 12 residues in the CDR3. Together with reference TRBV28 and TRBJ1-5, the CDR3 gives the full variable domain: DVKVTQSSRYLVKRTGEKVFLECVQDMDHENMFWYRQDPGLGLRLIYFSYDVKMKEKGDIPEGYSVSREKKERFSLILESASTNQTSMYLCASSYYRQPQHFGDGTRLSIL.

Regarding this clonotype: A read error may be the cause here, since a much bigger clone is one base away. The CDR3 sequence is CTAPTGGLYEQYF. The CDR3 nucleotides are TGCACTGCCCCGACAGGGGGCCTCTACGAGCAGTACTTC. The chain has TRBV20-1 and TRBJ2-7, with 10 bases matching TRBD1. This CDR3 is built from 13 residues. The germline CDR1 and CDR2 sequences are DFQATT and SNEGSKA (reference sequence).

This clonotype was seen a few times. This rearrangement joins TRBV10-3 to TRBJ2-3, with unresolved D. The CDR3 sequence is 13 residues long. The germline CDR1 and CDR2 sequences are ENHRY and SYGVKD. V lost 7 bases and J 2 bases, leaving 10 bases between the germline ends. The CDR3 nucleotides read TGTGCCATCAAGCACGGCACCACAGATACGCAGTATTTT. Translation: CAIKHGTTDTQYF.

J is TRBJ2-5 and V is TRBV7-3, with 11 positions matching TRBD1. The CDR3 spans 15 residues. Per the germline V gene, CDR1 is SGHTA and CDR2 is FQGTGA. J lost 6 bases, V lost 8 bases, and 11 bases had no gene match. The DNA of the CDR3 is TGTGCCAGCGCAGCGGACAGGGGGCTTGGGAAGACCCAGTACTTC. The encoded protein is CASAADRGLGKTQYF. Variable domain in full (rest from reference TRBV7-3 and TRBJ2-5): GAGVSQTPSNKVTEKGKYVELRCDPISGHTALYWYRQSLGQGPEFLIYFQGTGAADDSGLPNDRFFAVRPEGSVSTLKIQRTERGDSAVYLCASAADRGLGKTQYFGPGTRLLVL.

The gene calls are TRBV4-2 and TRBJ2-1; unclear D gene. CDR1 and CDR2 (germline): LGHNA, YNFKEQ. Trimming left V 0 bases short and J 3 bases short, with 6 bases between. The CDR3 is 14 residues long. The CDR3 DNA sequence: TGTGCCAGCAGCCAAGAGTCCTTCTACAATGAGCAGTTCTTC. This sequence encodes CASSQESFYNEQFF.

This clonotype showed up just a few times. The chain carries TRBV12-3 or TRBV12-4 and TRBJ1-5; TRBD1 matches at 8 bases. The V gene end was trimmed by 10 bases and the J gene end by 7 bases; junction bases not matched to a gene: 15. The CDR3 runs to 15 residues. The CDR3 nucleotides read TGTGCCACCTCTTACGGGACAGGTAGTAGCCAGCCCCAGCATTTT. Translated: CATSYGTGSSQPQHF.

V gene TRBV5-1 combines with J gene TRBJ2-1, with 10 nucleotides matching TRBD2. V lost 4 bases, J lost 8 bases, and 9 bases stayed unmatched. Germline lookup yields CDR1 SGHRS and CDR2 YFSETQ. This CDR3 region has 15 residues. Written as DNA, the CDR3 is TGCGCCAGCAGCATGGCTAGCGGGGGTTTAGATGAGCAGTTCTTC. Translated: CASSMASGGLDEQFF.

This clonotype occurred a few times. The CDR3 DNA follows: TGTGCCAGCGGAGCGGCTAAGGCGAACACCGGGGAGCTGTTTTTT. Translating gives CASGAAKANTGELFF. This chain uses TRBV11-2 with TRBJ2-2, with D possibly matching TRBD2 (5 bases). V lost 8 bases and J 0 bases, leaving 13 bases between the germline ends. Germline V gene data show CDR1 as SGHAT and CDR2 as FQNNGV. CDR3 length: 15 amino acids.

This rearrangement joins TRBV4-2 to TRBJ2-6; 7 bases align to TRBD2. This CDR3 is 19 amino acids long. With 4 bases clipped from V and 0 bases from J, the junction kept 12 bases outside the gene matches. CDR1 and CDR2 from the germline V gene are LGHNA and YNFKEQ. The CDR3 protein is CASSLNGAGVSSGANVLTF. The CDR3 nucleotides are TGTGCCAGCAGCCTTAACGGTGCGGGGGTGAGCTCTGGGGCCAACGTCCTGACTTTC.

This rearrangement joins TRBV5-1 to TRBJ2-7; possibly TRBD1 or TRBD2 for D (7 bases each). V was clipped by 2 bases and J by 2 bases, with 14 bases between them. Germline lookup yields CDR1 SGHRS and CDR2 YFSETQ. This CDR3 is built from 15 residues. CDR3 bases: TGCGCCAGCAGCTTCGTCGCAGGGGGGGCCTACGAGCAGTACTTC. This gives the protein CASSFVAGGAYEQYF.

The chain carries TRBV6-2 or TRBV6-3 and TRBJ1-5; TRBD1 matches at 7 bases. The V segment lost 4 bases and the J segment 7 bases; nucleotides outside the gene matches: 7. This CDR3 has 14 residues. Germline CDR1 reads MNHEY; CDR2 reads SVGEGT. The CDR3 reads CASSFPGGVQPQHF. The DNA of the CDR3 is TGTGCCAGCAGTTTTCCAGGGGGAGTACAGCCCCAGCATTTT.

This clonotype has more than one count but fewer than ten. The CDR3 is CASSRTDSGNTIYF. The DNA of the CDR3 is TGTGCCAGCAGCCGGACAGACTCTGGAAACACCATATATTTT. This rearrangement joins TRBV7-9 to TRBJ1-3; weak D call: TRBD1 (6 bases). CDR1 and CDR2 (germline): SEHNR, FQNEAQ (reference sequence). V was clipped by 5 bases and J by 0 bases, with 8 bases between them. The CDR3 contains 14 residues.

The chain couples TRBV30 to TRBJ1-5, with a tentative D call TRBD1 (5 bases). The germline CDR1 and CDR2 sequences are GTSNPN and SVGIG (reference sequence). This CDR3 spans 15 amino acids. Trimming removed 0 bases from V and 6 bases from J, with 15 bases in between. CDR3 in amino acids: CAWSVSRGVRQPQHF. In nucleotides, the CDR3 is TGTGCCTGGAGTGTAAGTAGAGGGGTGCGTCAGCCCCAGCATTTT. Combining the CDR3 with reference TRBV30 and TRBJ1-5 gives the whole variable domain SQTIHQWPATLVQPVGSPLSLECTVEGTSNPNLYWYRQAAGRGLQLLFYSVGIGQISSEVPQNLSASRPQDRQFILSSKKLLLSDSGFYLCAWSVSRGVRQPQHFGDGTRLSIL.

This clonotype came up a few times. The rearrangement links TRBV5-1 to TRBJ2-4; no clear D gene. V was shortened by 4 bases and J by 5 bases, with 4 bases between the two germline ends. Germline V gene data show CDR1 as SGHRS and CDR2 as YFSETQ. CDR3 length: 11 residues. CDR3 in DNA: TGCGCCAGCAGCGTGGAAAACATTCAGTACTTC. Protein product: CASSVENIQYF.

J is TRBJ2-1 and V is TRBV5-1; possible D gene TRBD2, 5 bases. CDR3 length: 14 amino acids. The germline V gene encodes CDR1 SGHRS and CDR2 YFSETQ. Trimming removed 1 base at V and 8 bases at J, with 13 bases between. The CDR3 nucleotides read TGCGCCAGCAGCTTGAGCTCTCTAGCCGATGAGCAGTTCTTC. As protein: CASSLSSLADEQFF.

V gene TRBV12-3 or TRBV12-4 combines with J gene TRBJ1-1; the D gene is possibly TRBD1 (6 bases). Trimming shortened V by 5 bases and J by 10 bases, and 17 bases separated the two germline ends. This CDR3 has 13 amino acids. CDR3 amino acids: CASSPLQGPGAFF. The CDR3 region has the DNA TGTGCCAGCAGTCCTCTGCAGGGGCCGGGAGCTTTCTTT.

This clonotype was picked up a small number of times. The gene calls are TRBV3-1 and TRBJ2-3; 14 nucleotides match TRBD2. This CDR3 spans 15 amino acids. Germline lookup yields CDR1 LGHDT and CDR2 YNNKEL (reference sequence). With V trimmed by 6 bases and J by 7 bases, 6 bases remained unmatched. The CDR3, as DNA: TGTGCCAGCAGTCAGGGGACTAGCGGGGGCCATACGCAGTATTTT. Its protein is CASSQGTSGGHTQYF.

This clonotype has more than one count but fewer than ten. The chain is built from TRBV2 and TRBJ2-1; 15 bases fit TRBD2. V lost 6 bases and J lost 6; bases outside the gene matches: 0. The CDR3 contains 14 residues. The germline V gene has CDR1 SNHLY and CDR2 FYNNEI. CDR3 sequence (DNA): TGTGCCAGCAGGGGACTAGCGGGGGGCAATGAGCAGTTCTTC. It yields the protein CASRGLAGGNEQFF.

This clonotype was detected ten times or more. The genes are TRBV5-1 and TRBJ2-2; D unresolved. The CDR3 contains 13 residues. CDR1 SGHRS and CDR2 YFSETQ come from the germline V gene. Trimming cost V 0 bases and J 4 bases, with 4 bases left between them. CDR3 in amino acids: CASSLDSTGELFF. The CDR3 DNA follows: TGCGCCAGCAGCTTGGACAGCACCGGGGAGCTGTTTTTT.

Ten or more counts support this clonotype. J is TRBJ2-6 and V is TRBV5-1; D remains ambiguous. The V gene's germline CDR1 is SGHRS and CDR2 YFSETQ. The ends were cut back, 4 bases at V and 0 bases at J, with 17 bases in the middle. The CDR3 consists of 18 residues. CDR3 amino acids: CASSLLPRSLSGANVLTF. The CDR3 nucleotides are TGCGCCAGCAGCCTCCTACCCCGGTCACTCTCTGGGGCCAACGTCCTGACTTTC. The full variable domain, rest sourced from reference TRBV5-1 and TRBJ2-6, is KAGVTQTPRYLIKTRGQQVTLSCSPISGHRSVSWYQQTPGQGLQFLFEYFSETQRNKGNFPGRFSGRQFSNSRSEMNVSTLELGDSALYLCASSLLPRSLSGANVLTFGAGSRLTVL.

This clonotype was found a few times. The rearrangement uses TRBV6-1 and TRBJ2-3; no reliable D call. Looked up from germline, CDR1 is MNHNS and CDR2 is SASEGT. V shed 1 base and J shed 3 bases, with 5 bases lying between them. The CDR3 sequence is 13 residues long. The CDR3 sequence: CASSEEHTDTQYF. The CDR3 nucleotides read TGTGCCAGCAGTGAAGAGCATACAGATACGCAGTATTTT.

This clonotype appeared a single time. V is TRBV6-5 and J is TRBJ1-4; TRBD1 matches 12 bases. The V segment lost 2 bases and the J segment 11 bases; nucleotides outside the gene matches: 6. CDR1 is MNHEY, CDR2 SVGAGI, per germline. This CDR3 is built from 15 residues. CDR3 sequence (DNA): TGTGCCAGCAGTTACAGGGACAGGGGGCTTAGGAAACTGTTTTTT. It translates to CASSYRDRGLRKLFF.